Below are 26 T cell receptor beta chains sequenced from a single sample in a study of blood T cell repertoires in COVID-19. Measured with immunoSEQ multiplex PCR; TCRdb has only the in-frame clones, and not every one. The sample contains approximately 260,000 clones, less than 85% of which appear only once. Input material: peripheral blood. The origin of the receptors is a man in his sixties who had recovered from COVID-19.

J is TRBJ1-5 and V is TRBV7-2; D is unresolved. V was shortened by 0 bases and J by 2 bases, with 8 bases between the two germline ends. This CDR3 is 15 amino acids long. Germline values: CDR1 SGHTA, CDR2 FQGNSA. This CDR3 is CASSLAAGGNQPQHF. CDR3 sequence (DNA): TGTGCCAGCAGCTTAGCGGCGGGTGGCAATCAGCCCCAGCATTTT.

This chain links TRBV15 with TRBJ2-5; 8 bases fit TRBD1. V dropped 1 base and J dropped 3; count of bases not matched to a gene: 10. From germline, CDR1 is LNHNV and CDR2 YYDKDF (reference sequence). This CDR3 spans 17 amino acids. CDR3 in amino acids: CATSRALTGATKETQYF. The CDR3 DNA follows: TGTGCCACCAGCAGAGCCTTGACAGGGGCAACGAAAGAGACCCAGTACTTC.

The chain carries TRBV2 and TRBJ2-3; TRBD2 is a possible D gene (5 bases). Germline V gene sequence: CDR1 SNHLY, CDR2 FYNNEI. The CDR3 spans 13 residues. V was shortened by 7 bases and J by 2 bases, with 10 bases between the two germline ends. The CDR3 coding sequence is TGTGCCAGCAACACCGGGATCACAGATACGCAGTATTTT. It encodes CASNTGITDTQYF.

This clone came up once. The rearrangement uses TRBV18 and TRBJ2-5, with D possibly being TRBD1 (5 bases). CDR1 and CDR2 from the germline V gene are KGHSH and LQKENI. The CDR3 loop spans 14 amino acids. Trimming shortened V by 3 bases and J by 2 bases, and 10 bases separated the two germline ends. The CDR3 sequence: CASSPLTGQETQYF. The DNA of the CDR3 is TGTGCCAGCTCACCCTTAACAGGTCAAGAGACCCAGTACTTC.

The V gene is TRBV5-1, the J gene TRBJ2-7; the match to TRBD1 covers 12 bases. This CDR3 has 13 amino acids. V dropped 5 bases and J dropped 7; count of bases not matched to a gene: 4. Germline assignment: CDR1 SGHRS and CDR2 YFSETQ. DNA for the CDR3: TGCGCCAGCAGTGGGACAGGGGGCGCGGAGCAGTACTTC. This encodes CASSGTGGAEQYF.

The chain couples TRBV14 to TRBJ2-2, with 7 bases lining up with TRBD2. CDR3 length: 17 amino acids. Trimming at V came to 0 bases and at J to 4 bases, leaving 8 bases not matched to a gene. Germline V lookup: CDR1 SGHDN, CDR2 FVKESK. The CDR3 loop reads CASSQDTTGRSTGELFF. DNA of the CDR3: TGTGCCAGCAGCCAAGACACTACCGGGAGGAGCACCGGGGAGCTGTTTTTT.

The V call is TRBV6-1, the J call TRBJ1-6; no firm D call. The CDR3 extends over 14 amino acids. V lost 2 bases to trimming and J lost 5 bases, with 7 bases between them. Germline CDR1 and CDR2: MNHNS and SASEGT. This CDR3 is CASSETPHNSPLHF. CDR3 DNA: TGTGCCAGCAGTGAAACTCCCCATAATTCACCCCTCCACTTT.

The chain employs TRBV14 and TRBJ2-6; 7 bases line up with TRBD1. After removal of 4 bases from V and 4 bases from J, the junction contained 4 bases not matched to a gene. The V gene's germline CDR1 is SGHDN and CDR2 FVKESK. This CDR3 spans 15 amino acids. The CDR3 DNA reads TGTGCCAGCAGCCCCAGGGGGAAAGGGGCCAACGTCCTGACTTTC. Translation gives CASSPRGKGANVLTF.

This clone was detected only a few times. Here the CDR3 omits its conserved ending phenylalanine or tryptophan, so a read error is the likely source. The limits of the CDR3 on the DNA are not certain, so only TCRdb's listed CDR3 is given. V and J are TRBV19 and TRBJ1-3. The CDR3 has 12 amino acids, counting both end residues. Germline V gene sequence: CDR1 LNHDA, CDR2 SQIVND (reference sequence). The CDR3 loop reads CASSEREGPALG.

The DNA for the CDR3 is TGTGCCAGCAGCTTGGGGGCAGGAACAGATACGCAGTATTTT. Its protein is CASSLGAGTDTQYF. This chain uses TRBV7-2 with TRBJ2-3; D is possibly TRBD1 (6 bases). This CDR3 has 14 residues. Germline V lookup: CDR1 SGHTA, CDR2 FQGNSA. Trimming removed 3 bases at V and 3 bases at J, with 10 bases between.

CDR3 sequence (DNA): TGCGCCAGCAGCCAAATATTCGGGGACTACAATGAGCAGTTCTTC. This translates into CASSQIFGDYNEQFF. The J gene is TRBJ2-1, the V gene TRBV4-1, with a possible D match to TRBD2 (5 bases). V was pared by 2 bases and J by 3 bases, with 11 bases between. This CDR3 contains 15 residues. Germline V gene lookup returns CDR1 MGHRA and CDR2 YSYEKL.

J is TRBJ2-7 and V is TRBV27; D might be TRBD1 (6 bases). Germline CDR1 reads MNHEY; CDR2 reads SMNVEV (reference sequence). The CDR3 contains 16 residues. V lost 4 bases to trimming and J lost 2 bases, with 18 bases between them. CDR3 in amino acids: CASSSSQGFRAYEQYF. DNA of the CDR3: TGTGCCAGCAGTTCATCTCAGGGGTTCCGGGCCTACGAGCAGTACTTC.

The chain recombines TRBV18 with TRBJ1-2; the match to TRBD1 covers 7 bases. The V and J ends lost 3 bases and 3 bases, in that order; junction bases with no gene match: 10. Germline CDR1 is KGHSH and CDR2 is LQKENI. This CDR3 is built from 16 residues. The CDR3, as DNA: TGTGCCAGCTCACCCACCAAGACCGGACAGGACTATGGCTACACCTTC. Amino acid sequence: CASSPTKTGQDYGYTF.

This chain uses TRBV5-5 with TRBJ2-5; 11 positions match TRBD2. Trimming removed 4 bases from V and 4 bases from J; junction bases left unmatched: 6. Germline-derived CDR1 and CDR2 are SGHKS and YYEKEE (reference sequence). This CDR3 is 15 amino acids long. The CDR3 DNA reads TGTGCCAGCAGCCGGGTGGGGACTAGCGGAGAGACCCAGTACTTC. It encodes CASSRVGTSGETQYF.

On this clone: The same CDR3 arises from other DNA sequences in this sample as well. The chain combines TRBV19 with TRBJ2-1; 7 nucleotides match TRBD1. The CDR3 has 15 residues. The junction had 5 bases not matched to a gene; V was cut back by 6 bases and J by 0 bases. Per the germline V gene, CDR1 is LNHDA and CDR2 is SQIVND (reference sequence). The CDR3 is CASRTDRSSYNEQFF. CDR3 coding DNA: TGTGCCAGTAGAACGGACAGGAGCTCCTACAATGAGCAGTTCTTC.

J is TRBJ1-5 and V is TRBV6-5; tentative D call: TRBD1 (5 bases). CDR3 length equals 14 residues. Germline V gene lookup returns CDR1 MNHEY and CDR2 SVGAGI. Trimming pared 0 bases from V and 6 bases from J, leaving 9 bases between. The CDR3, as DNA: TGTGCCAGCAGTTACTCCCGACAGTTTCAGCCCCAGCATTTT. This codes for CASSYSRQFQPQHF.

The chain combines TRBV5-1 with TRBJ2-1, with D possibly matching TRBD1 (5 bases). The CDR3 is 13 residues long. V was clipped by 7 bases and J by 4 bases, with 12 bases between them. Germline V gene lookup returns CDR1 SGHRS and CDR2 YFSETQ. The CDR3 sequence is CASGSTGYNEQFF. The DNA for the CDR3 is TGCGCCAGCGGGTCTACAGGATACAATGAGCAGTTCTTC.

This chain joins TRBV19 and TRBJ1-4; TRBD1 might be the D (5 bases). V was clipped by 5 bases and J by 7 bases, with 11 bases between them. Germline CDR1 is LNHDA and CDR2 is SQIVND (reference sequence). This CDR3 is 13 amino acids long. The chain's CDR3 is CASSGGSAEKLFF. The CDR3 nucleotides are TGTGCCAGTAGTGGGGGGTCCGCTGAAAAACTGTTTTTT.

The chain uses TRBV2 and TRBJ1-6; TRBD1 might be the D (6 bases). V gave up 8 bases and J gave up 8 bases, with 19 bases separating them. CDR1 is SNHLY and CDR2 is FYNNEI in the germline V gene. CDR3 length: 15 amino acids. The CDR3 spells CASGSRGSEDSPLHF. For the CDR3, the DNA is TGTGCCAGCGGTTCCAGGGGATCCGAGGATTCACCCCTCCACTTT. Supplemented by reference TRBV2 and TRBJ1-6, the full variable domain reads EPEVTQTPSHQVTQMGQEVILRCVPISNHLYFYWYRQILGQKVEFLVSFYNNEISEKSEIFDDQFSVERPDGSNFTLKIRSTKLEDSAMYFCASGSRGSEDSPLHFGNGTRLTVT.

The V call is TRBV13, the J call TRBJ2-3, with 10 bases lining up with TRBD2. The V and J ends lost 5 bases and 4 bases, in that order; junction bases with no gene match: 12. CDR3 length: 17 amino acids. Germline V gene data show CDR1 as PRHDT and CDR2 as FYEKMQ (reference sequence). CDR3 in amino acids: CASSPEAGGPSADTQYF. CDR3 coding DNA: TGTGCCAGCAGCCCAGAAGCGGGGGGGCCTTCGGCAGATACGCAGTATTTT.

V is TRBV19 and J is TRBJ1-4; D is unclear. The CDR3 runs to 14 residues. V was trimmed by 7 bases and J by 6 bases, leaving 15 bases between them. Germline values: CDR1 LNHDA, CDR2 SQIVND (reference sequence). For the CDR3, the DNA is TGTGCCAGTACCCCCGGAACAGACGATGAAAAACTGTTTTTT. Translating it yields CASTPGTDDEKLFF.

A few counts support this clone. The V call is TRBV27, the J call TRBJ2-3, with D uncertain. This CDR3 region has 14 residues. Germline values: CDR1 MNHEY, CDR2 SMNVEV (reference sequence). Deletions cut 0 bases from V and 2 bases from J, with 6 bases between. DNA of the CDR3: TGTGCCAGCAGTTTATCTCTCCCCACAGATACGCAGTATTTT. Translation gives CASSLSLPTDTQYF.

The chain is built from TRBV11-2 and TRBJ2-5; the match to TRBD2 covers 10 bases. The germline V gene encodes CDR1 SGHAT and CDR2 FQNNGV. The V segment lost 5 bases and the J segment 10 bases; nucleotides outside the gene matches: 1. The CDR3 is made up of 11 amino acids. The CDR3 here is CASSLAGDQYF. In nucleotides, the CDR3 is TGTGCCAGCAGCCTAGCGGGGGACCAGTACTTC. Looking up the rest from reference TRBV11-2 and TRBJ2-5 gives the full variable domain: EAGVAQSPRYKIIEKRQSVAFWCNPISGHATLYWYQQILGQGPKLLIQFQNNGVVDDSQLPKDRFSAERLKGVDSTLKIQPAKLEDSAVYLCASSLAGDQYFGPGTRLLVL.

V and J are TRBV27 and TRBJ1-6; no clear D gene. Per the germline V gene, CDR1 is MNHEY and CDR2 is SMNVEV (reference sequence). The CDR3 covers 17 residues. V lost 1 base and J 0 bases, leaving 10 bases between the germline ends. CDR3 DNA: TGTGCCAGCAGTTTATTCCTGCCGAGCTCCTATAATTCACCCCTCCACTTT. Translating it yields CASSLFLPSSYNSPLHF.

This chain joins TRBV10-3 and TRBJ2-1; 11 bases fit TRBD2. The CDR3 length is 15 residues. Germline CDR1 reads ENHRY; CDR2 reads SYGVKD. Trimming took 6 bases from V and 4 from J; bases not matched to a gene: 5. The CDR3 region has the DNA TGTGCCATCAGAAATAGCGGGGGGGCTTACAATGAGCAGTTCTTC. Residues: CAIRNSGGAYNEQFF.

The CDR3 protein is CASSFIQGSNQPQHF. In DNA, the CDR3 is TGTGCCAGCAGCTTCATCCAGGGCTCCAATCAGCCCCAGCATTTT. The rearrangement uses TRBV5-5 and TRBJ1-5, with TRBD1 as a possible D gene (5 bases). The CDR3 runs to 15 residues. V was pared by 2 bases and J by 3 bases, with 12 bases between. Looked up from germline, CDR1 is SGHKS and CDR2 is YYEKEE (reference sequence).